This is a list of T cell receptor beta chains from one sample in a study of blood T cell repertoires in COVID-19. This table comes from immunoSEQ multiplex PCR, and its TCRdb copy is limited to in-frame clones, with some not included. The sample lists about 200,000 clones; about 80% were seen once. What was sequenced was peripheral blood. The receptors come from a woman in her fifties or sixties with COVID-19, enrolled during active disease. Each CDR3 is given with its conserved first and last residue. The order of the fields is J gene, clone size, V gene, D gene, CDR3 protein, CDR3 DNA. D genes are given only for firm matches. Only part of the rows carry a size: once, few, many, or a class if the clone is expanded.

>TRBJ1-5|once|TRBV21-1|-
CASSKGAGPTPPYQPQHF
TGTGCCAGCAGCAAAGGGGCAGGGCCCACCCCACCATATCAGCCCCAGCATTTT
>TRBJ1-5|-|TRBV5-5|-
CASSLLLQPNQPQHF
TGTGCCAGCAGCTTGTTATTACAGCCCAATCAGCCCCAGCATTTT
>TRBJ1-1|many|TRBV25-1|TRBD1
CASSEYRGLGTEAFF
TGTGCCAGCAGTGAGTACAGGGGGCTCGGGACTGAAGCTTTCTTT
>TRBJ2-2|-|TRBV19|TRBD1
CASSMYSFGVQGANTGELFF
TGTGCCAGTAGTATGTATTCGTTTGGCGTACAGGGGGCGAACACCGGGGAGCTGTTTTTT
>TRBJ2-2|-|TRBV21-1|-
CASTSCGTANTGELFF
TGTGCCAGCACCTCCTGCGGGACAGCGAACACCGGGGAGCTGTTTTTT
>TRBJ2-7|-|TRBV6-5|-
CASSLERAQIYEQYF
TGTGCCAGCAGTTTAGAGCGGGCGCAAATCTACGAGCAGTACTTC
>TRBJ2-1|-|TRBV9|TRBD2
CASSRTGLAAFSYNEQFF
TGTGCCAGCTCCCGAACTGGACTAGCGGCGTTCTCCTACAATGAGCAGTTCTTC
>TRBJ1-6|-|TRBV5-4|-
CASSLLGARSSPLHF
TGTGCCAGCAGCTTGCTGGGGGCGAGGAGTTCACCCCTCCACTTT
>TRBJ1-6|-|TRBV6-1|TRBD1
CASSEGQGVSTPLHF
TGTGCCAGCAGTGAAGGGCAGGGGGTCAGTACACCCCTCCACTTT
>TRBJ1-4|once|TRBV5-4|TRBD1
CASSETGSGEKLFF
TGTGCCAGCAGCGAGACAGGGTCGGGTGAAAAACTGTTTTTT
>TRBJ2-7|-|TRBV11-2|-
CASSPQVRRSEQYF
TGTGCCAGCAGTCCACAGGTACGCCGTAGTGAGCAGTACTTC
>TRBJ1-4|-|TRBV5-6|TRBD1
CASSKLGQVENEKLFF
TGTGCCAGCAGCAAACTGGGACAGGTGGAGAATGAAAAACTGTTTTTT
>TRBJ2-4|-|TRBV6-5|-
CASSPDRINIQYF
TGTGCCAGCAGCCCCGACAGAATAAACATTCAGTACTTC
>TRBJ2-1|-|TRBV18|TRBD1
CASSLDRVNQYEQFF
TGTGCCAGCTCCCTGGACAGGGTTAATCAATATGAGCAGTTCTTC
>TRBJ1-1|once|TRBV19|-
CASSPRQLMNTEAFF
TGTGCCAGTAGTCCACGACAGTTAATGAACACTGAAGCTTTCTTT
>TRBJ2-1|-|TRBV11-3|TRBD2
CASSLGAGGVNEQFF
TGTGCCAGCAGCTTAGGAGCGGGAGGAGTCAATGAGCAGTTCTTC
>TRBJ1-5|-|TRBV6-1|-
CASSEGSLSNQPQHF
TGTGCCAGCAGTGAAGGCAGTCTTAGCAATCAGCCCCAGCATTTT
>TRBJ1-1|-|TRBV19|TRBD1
CASSEGQDSNTEAFF
TGTGCCAGTAGTGAGGGACAGGACTCGAACACTGAAGCTTTCTTT
>TRBJ1-1|many|TRBV18|-
CASSPPVGSINTEAFF
TGTGCCAGCTCACCACCGGTGGGTAGCATAAACACTGAAGCTTTCTTT
>TRBJ2-1|-|TRBV5-1|-
CASSFSRDNEQFF
TGCGCCAGCAGCTTTAGTCGCGACAATGAGCAGTTCTTC
>TRBJ2-2|-|TRBV9|TRBD2
CASNPSGRSGELFF
TGTGCCAGCAATCCTAGCGGGAGAAGTGGGGAGCTGTTTTTT
>TRBJ2-3|-|TRBV11-1|TRBD2
CASSTSGYNTDTQYF
TGTGCCAGCAGCACTAGCGGGTATAACACAGATACGCAGTATTTT
>TRBJ2-5|few|TRBV14|-
CASSQGVRAGETQYF
TGTGCCAGCAGCCAAGGTGTCAGGGCAGGAGAGACCCAGTACTTC
>TRBJ2-4|-|TRBV28|TRBD2
CASSPIREGNIQYF
TGTGCCAGCAGTCCAATAAGGGAGGGAAACATTCAGTACTTC
>TRBJ2-2|-|TRBV5-4|TRBD1
CASSFGQDNTGELFF
TGTGCCAGCAGCTTCGGACAGGATAACACCGGGGAGCTGTTTTTT
>TRBJ1-2|-|TRBV3-1/TRBV3-2|TRBD1
CASSQAGTGRGGYTF
TGTGCCAGCAGCCAAGCCGGGACAGGGAGAGGCGGCTACACCTTC
>TRBJ2-7|-|TRBV3-1/TRBV3-2|TRBD2
CATLAGATFEQYF
TGTGCCACCCTAGCGGGCGCTACGTTTGAGCAGTACTTC
>TRBJ2-5|-|TRBV6-6|-
CASSYDVGRETQYF
TGTGCCAGCAGTTACGACGTCGGCAGGGAGACCCAGTACTTC
>TRBJ2-3|once|TRBV5-1|-
CASSPRGLETDTQYF
TGCGCCAGCAGCCCAAGGGGATTAGAAACAGATACGCAGTATTTT
>TRBJ2-5|-|TRBV5-6|-
CASSRNPARQETQYF
TGTGCCAGCAGCCGAAACCCAGCGAGACAAGAGACCCAGTACTTC
>TRBJ2-1|-|TRBV5-4|-
CASSSYSSSYNEQFF
TGTGCCAGCAGCTCGTATTCTAGCTCCTACAATGAGCAGTTCTTC
>TRBJ1-1|once|TRBV7-9|-
CASSLLGGRNTEAFF
TGTGCCAGCAGCTTACTAGGCGGGAGAAACACTGAAGCTTTCTTT
>TRBJ2-1|once|TRBV5-1|-
CASSLDTGTYNEQFF
TGCGCCAGCAGCTTGGATACAGGAACCTACAATGAGCAGTTCTTC
>TRBJ2-5|-|TRBV4-2|-
CASSRSERDATQYF
TGTGCCAGCAGCCGGTCGGAGAGGGATGCGACCCAGTACTTC
>TRBJ1-5|few|TRBV27|TRBD1
CASSPLLPGQMFSQPQHF
TGTGCCAGCAGTCCCCTACTACCGGGACAGATGTTTAGTCAGCCCCAGCATTTT
>TRBJ2-2|-|TRBV24-1|TRBD1
CATSDYGTGTKLNTGELFF
TGTGCCACCAGTGATTACGGGACAGGGACGAAATTGAACACCGGGGAGCTGTTTTTT
>TRBJ2-5|-|TRBV7-8|-
CASSRRTEETQYF
TGTGCCAGCAGCAGAAGGACAGAAGAGACCCAGTACTTC
>TRBJ1-5|-|TRBV7-2|-
CASSLVGGGADQPQHF
TGTGCCAGCAGCTTAGTCGGCGGAGGAGCGGATCAGCCCCAGCATTTT
>TRBJ2-1|-|TRBV11-2|-
CASSLFDEQFF
TGTGCCAGCAGCTTATTCGATGAGCAGTTCTTC
>TRBJ2-2|few|TRBV5-1|-
CASSRTTNTGELFF
TGCGCCAGCAGCCGGACAACGAACACCGGGGAGCTGTTTTTT